The 22 T cell receptor beta chains below were found in one sample sequenced in a study of persistence of HIV-infected CD4 T cells. The stimulus was an HIV-1 Gag 15-mer peptide pool, 0.95 to 1 ug/peptide/mL. Sorted nonresponding memory CD4+ T cells were CD40L-negative, CD69-negative, CD45RO-high. This was the immunoSEQ version 4 assay in survey mode. TCRdb's table, derived via immunoSEQ multiplex PCR, lists solely in-frame clones and lacks some. The repertoire holds tens of thousands of clones, with more than 70% as singletons. These receptors have no identified antigens. Here the sequenced sample was CD4+ T cells sorted from PBMCs after approximately 20-hour stimulation, taken from a patient who received antiretroviral therapy. Every receptor here comes from an adult man with HIV who was CMV-seropositive.

The rearrangement links TRBV18 to TRBJ1-1, with D possibly TRBD1 on 6 matching bases. The germline gives CDR1 KGHSH, CDR2 LQKENI. The CDR3 is 15 residues long. Trimming removed 6 bases at V and 0 bases at J, with 14 bases between. CDR3 DNA: TGTGCCAGCTCCCGGACAGACGCACTGAACACTGAAGCTTTCTTT. It translates to CASSRTDALNTEAFF.

The chain joins TRBV2 to TRBJ1-1; 8 bases map to TRBD1. Germline V lookup: CDR1 SNHLY, CDR2 FYNNEI. The CDR3 runs 15 residues. V lost 6 bases to trimming and J lost 1 base; unmatched junction nucleotides: 7. This chain's CDR3 is CASRPGQASNTEAFF. For the CDR3, the DNA is TGTGCCAGCAGGCCGGGACAGGCTTCGAACACTGAAGCTTTCTTT. Full variable domain (outside the CDR3, taken from reference TRBV2 and TRBJ1-1): EPEVTQTPSHQVTQMGQEVILRCVPISNHLYFYWYRQILGQKVEFLVSFYNNEISEKSEIFDDQFSVERPDGSNFTLKIRSTKLEDSAMYFCASRPGQASNTEAFFGQGTRLTVV.

The V and J genes are TRBV3-1 (or the pseudogene TRBV3-2) and TRBJ1-2; TRBD1 matches 7 bases. Germline-derived CDR1 and CDR2 are LGHDT and YNNKEL (reference sequence). V dropped 2 bases and J dropped 4; count of bases not matched to a gene: 10. This CDR3 region has 16 residues. The CDR3 bases are TGTGCCAGCAGCCAACCAGGGGACAGTCAACGCTATGGCTACACCTTC. It encodes CASSQPGDSQRYGYTF.

CDR3 residues: CASSLNVGRGMNTEAFF. In DNA form, the CDR3 reads TGCGCCAGCAGCTTGAATGTCGGCCGGGGGATGAACACTGAAGCTTTCTTT. The chain uses TRBV5-1 and TRBJ1-1; D is perhaps TRBD1 (5 bases). CDR3 length: 17 amino acids. CDR1 is SGHRS and CDR2 is YFSETQ in the germline V gene. V shed 1 base and J shed 0 bases, with 16 bases lying between them.

The rearrangement uses TRBV28 and TRBJ1-3; the D is unclear. This CDR3 has 14 residues. CDR1 and CDR2 from the germline V gene are MDHEN and SYDVKM. V was trimmed by 2 bases and J by 2 bases, leaving 7 bases between them. CDR3 sequence: CASSLVRAGNTIYF. The CDR3 DNA follows: TGTGCCAGCAGTTTAGTGAGGGCTGGAAACACCATATATTTT.

The J gene is TRBJ2-3, the V gene TRBV12-5; D is ambiguous. Germline V gene data show CDR1 as LGHNT and CDR2 as FRNRAP. The CDR3 is 17 amino acids. Deletions cut 4 bases from V and 6 bases from J, with 23 bases between. DNA of the CDR3: TGTGCTAGTGGTTCGAACCCGGACGCCTCCCACCTGGATACGCAGTATTTT. Translated, it gives CASGSNPDASHLDTQYF. Complete variable domain (other parts from reference TRBV12-5 and TRBJ2-3): DARVTQTPRHKVTEMGQEVTMRCQPILGHNTVFWYRQTMMQGLELLAYFRNRAPLDDSGMPKDRFSAEMPDATLATLKIQPSEPRDSAVYFCASGSNPDASHLDTQYFGPGTRLTVL.

This chain connects TRBV5-1 to TRBJ2-1, with D unclear. Trimming removed 3 bases from V and 9 bases from J, with 13 bases in between. Germline V gives CDR1 SGHRS, CDR2 YFSETQ. The CDR3 totals 13 residues. The CDR3 DNA is TGCGCCAGCAGCTCGAACCTGGTCGGTGAGCAGTTCTTC. Protein product: CASSSNLVGEQFF.

The V gene is TRBV5-1, the J gene TRBJ1-1; perhaps TRBD1 as D (5 bases). The CDR3 runs to 16 residues. Trimming stripped 4 bases from V and 1 base from J, with 17 bases between. CDR1 is SGHRS, CDR2 YFSETQ, per germline. As DNA, the CDR3 is TGCGCCAGCAGCGGGGGTTACGGGACGGCGAACACTGAAGCTTTCTTT. Residues: CASSGGYGTANTEAFF.

This rearrangement joins TRBV3-1 (or the pseudogene TRBV3-2) to TRBJ1-3; the match to TRBD1 covers 8 bases. Losses at the gene ends were 2 bases for V and 4 bases for J; bases not matched to a gene: 7. Germline-derived CDR1 and CDR2 are LGHDT and YNNKEL (reference sequence). CDR3 length: 16 residues. CDR3 DNA sequence: TGTGCCAGCAGCCAACAAAGCAGGGGGCGAGGAAACACCATATATTTT. Translation gives CASSQQSRGRGNTIYF.

This clone was counted once. The J gene is TRBJ1-6, the V gene TRBV19, with D uncertain. CDR3 length: 11 residues. Germline CDR1 is LNHDA and CDR2 is SQIVND (reference sequence). Trimming removed 3 bases from V and 14 bases from J, with 8 bases in between. The DNA of the CDR3 is TGTGCCAGTAGTATCGGGGAATCCCTCCACTTT. Translating it yields CASSIGESLHF.

This clone was seen once. The V call is TRBV7-9, the J call TRBJ1-3, with a possible D match to TRBD1 (5 bases). This CDR3 spans 14 amino acids. The germline V gene has CDR1 SEHNR and CDR2 FQNEAQ (reference sequence). Between the trimmed V and J ends, which lost 10 bases and 0 bases, there was a span of 13 bases. Written as DNA, the CDR3 is TGTGCCACCTGGGGGGAGAGCTCTGGAAACACCATATATTTT. Amino acid sequence: CATWGESSGNTIYF.

This sequence joins TRBV28 and TRBJ1-2; maybe TRBD1 (5 bases). Trimming removed 5 bases at V and 4 bases at J, with 14 bases between. Germline CDR1 and CDR2: MDHEN and SYDVKM. This CDR3 spans 14 amino acids. The CDR3 reads CASSPQTASYGYTF. CDR3 DNA: TGTGCCAGCAGTCCCCAGACAGCCTCCTATGGCTACACCTTC.

This clone was counted a single time. The chain couples TRBV6-5 to TRBJ2-2, with TRBD1 identical over 9 bases. The CDR3 spans 15 residues. Trimming took 6 bases from V and 4 from J; bases not matched to a gene: 6. Germline V gives CDR1 MNHEY, CDR2 SVGAGI. This chain's CDR3 is CASRGRTGATGELFF. In DNA form, the CDR3 reads TGTGCCAGCAGGGGGCGGACAGGGGCCACCGGGGAGCTGTTTTTT.

This sequence joins TRBV28 and TRBJ1-3, with TRBD1 matching over 11 bases. J gave up 0 bases and V 4 bases, and 5 bases lay outside the gene matches. The CDR3 is made up of 17 amino acids. Germline lookup yields CDR1 MDHEN and CDR2 SYDVKM. CDR3 in amino acids: CASSSGQGASSGNTIYF. The CDR3 bases are TGTGCCAGCAGTTCCGGACAGGGGGCTTCCTCTGGAAACACCATATATTTT.

DNA for the CDR3: TGTGCCAGCAGCCCGTACGAGGGCTCGCAGGAGCAGTACTTC. Amino acids: CASSPYEGSQEQYF. The chain recombines TRBV28 with TRBJ2-7, with a tentative D call TRBD2 (5 bases). The V end lost 6 bases, the J end lost 7 bases, and 19 bases lay between the germline ends. This CDR3 contains 14 residues. CDR1 is MDHEN and CDR2 is SYDVKM in the germline V gene.

This sequence joins TRBV5-6 and TRBJ1-2; tentative D call: TRBD1 (5 bases). The germline V gene encodes CDR1 SGHDT and CDR2 YYEEEE. V shed 1 base and J shed 8 bases, with 12 bases lying between them. The length of the CDR3 is 13 residues. CDR3 in DNA: TGTGCCAGCAGCTTGATTGGGGGGGAAGGCTACACCTTC. Its protein product is CASSLIGGEGYTF. The full variable domain, rest sourced from reference TRBV5-6 and TRBJ1-2, is DAGVTQSPTHLIKTRGQQVTLRCSPKSGHDTVSWYQQALGQGPQFIFQYYEEEERQRGNFPDRFSGHQFPNYSSELNVNALLLGDSALYLCASSLIGGEGYTFGSGTRLTVV.

This clone was observed a few times. The gene calls are TRBV28 and TRBJ1-2; perhaps TRBD1 as D (6 bases). Between the trimmed V and J ends, which lost 6 bases and 3 bases, there was a span of 14 bases. The CDR3 contains 14 residues. Per germline, CDR1 MDHEN and CDR2 SYDVKM. This CDR3 is CASSLPTGDYGYTF. CDR3 nucleotide sequence: TGTGCCAGCAGCCTCCCGACAGGCGACTATGGCTACACCTTC.

The rearrangement links TRBV6-5 to TRBJ1-2, with 10 bases that match TRBD1. The CDR3 is 15 amino acids. Germline V gene data show CDR1 as MNHEY and CDR2 as SVGAGI. The junction had 12 bases not matched to a gene; V was cut back by 6 bases and J by 8 bases. The DNA of the CDR3 is TGTGCCAGCAGGTTAAGGATAGACAGGGGGCAGGGCTACACCTTC. Amino acid sequence: CASRLRIDRGQGYTF.

The V gene is TRBV4-1, the J gene TRBJ2-4; 9 positions agree with TRBD2. CDR3 length: 17 residues. Per germline, CDR1 MGHRA and CDR2 YSYEKL. V was clipped by 1 base and J by 4 bases; unmatched bases: 8. The DNA of the CDR3 is TGCGCCAGCAGCCAAGGGACGAGCGGGGGGCGAAAAAACATTCAGTACTTC. Its translation is CASSQGTSGGRKNIQYF.

The sample holds one count of this clone. This chain joins TRBV30 and TRBJ1-2; the match to TRBD1 covers 11 bases. Germline CDR1 is GTSNPN and CDR2 is SVGIG (reference sequence). The CDR3 spans 14 residues. J lost 7 bases, V lost 7 bases, and 11 bases had no gene match. In nucleotides, the CDR3 is TGTGCCTCCCTGGGACAGGGGGGCGCTGGTGGCTACACCTTC. Translated: CASLGQGGAGGYTF.

This clone appeared a few times. The chain is built from TRBV3-1 (or the pseudogene TRBV3-2) and TRBJ1-6; D unclear. Between the trimmed V and J ends, which lost 7 bases and 9 bases, there was a span of 13 bases. CDR1 and CDR2 (germline): LGHDT, YNNKEL (reference sequence). CDR3 size: 13 residues. The CDR3 nucleotides read TGTGCCAGCAAAGGGATGGTGGGTTCACCCCTCCACTTT. Residues: CASKGMVGSPLHF.

The V and J genes are TRBV5-1 and TRBJ1-2; 9 nucleotides align to TRBD1. Germline CDR1 SGHRS, CDR2 YFSETQ. Trimming at V came to 0 bases and at J to 5 bases, leaving 2 bases not matched to a gene. The length of the CDR3 is 14 residues. CDR3: CASSLGDRVYGYTF. For the CDR3, the DNA is TGCGCCAGCAGCTTGGGGGACAGGGTTTATGGCTACACCTTC.